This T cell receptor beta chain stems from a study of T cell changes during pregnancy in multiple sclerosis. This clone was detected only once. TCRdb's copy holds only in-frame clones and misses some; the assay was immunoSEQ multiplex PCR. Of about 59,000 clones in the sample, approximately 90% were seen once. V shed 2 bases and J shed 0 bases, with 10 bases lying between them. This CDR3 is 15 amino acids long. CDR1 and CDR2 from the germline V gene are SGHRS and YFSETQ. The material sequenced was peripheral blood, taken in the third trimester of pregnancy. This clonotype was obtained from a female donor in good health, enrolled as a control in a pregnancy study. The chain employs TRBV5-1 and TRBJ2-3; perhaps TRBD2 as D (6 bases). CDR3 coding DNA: TGCGCCAGCAGCTTTAGCGGTGCTAGCACAGATACGCAGTATTTT. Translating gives CASSFSGASTDTQYF.